Here is one TCR beta chain with its context. Sequencing used immunoSEQ multiplex PCR; TCRdb keeps in-frame clones, though not all of them. The top ten hold around 3% of the sample, which has fewer than 130,000 clones, 70% to 90% seen once. The data were taken from a study of T cell responses to AZD1222 COVID-19 vaccine. The TCR was taken from an adult in good health. This specimen was peripheral blood, taken on day 0 of AZD1222 vaccination.

The CDR3 DNA reads as TGCGCCAGCAGCTTGGGGGTAGCGGGACGCACAGATACGCAGTATTTT. It translates to CASSLGVAGRTDTQYF. The chain carries TRBV5-1 and TRBJ2-3; 8 bases agree with TRBD2. The CDR3 sequence is 16 residues long. Germline trimming cut 0 bases from V and 1 base from J; bases unmatched to any gene: 4. The germline gives CDR1 SGHRS, CDR2 YFSETQ.